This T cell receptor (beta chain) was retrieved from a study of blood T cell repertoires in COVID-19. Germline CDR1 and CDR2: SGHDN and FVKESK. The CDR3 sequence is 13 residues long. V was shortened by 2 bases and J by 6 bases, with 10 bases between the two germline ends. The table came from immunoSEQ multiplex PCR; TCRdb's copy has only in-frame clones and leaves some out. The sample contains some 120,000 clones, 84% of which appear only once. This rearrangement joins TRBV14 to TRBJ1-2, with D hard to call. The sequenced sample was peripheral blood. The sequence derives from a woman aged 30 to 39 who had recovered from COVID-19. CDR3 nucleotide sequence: TGTGCCAGCAGCCAACAACGCAGGCATGGCTACACCTTC. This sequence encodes CASSQQRRHGYTF. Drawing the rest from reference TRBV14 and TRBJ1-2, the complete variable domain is EAGVTQFPSHSVIEKGQTVTLRCDPISGHDNLYWYRRVMGKEIKFLLHFVKESKQDESGMPNNRFLAERTGGTYSTLKVQPAELEDSGVYFCASSQQRRHGYTFGSGTRLTVV.